These 24 T cell receptor beta chains were sequenced from one sample in a study of identical twins. TCRdb reanalysed the 5' RACE reads using MiXCR and keeps one entry per CDR3 protein. This table holds some 690,000 distinct CDR3 sequences, 21% found once. Another study also made use of these data, one on T cells expressing NK-cell markers.

The sequencing input was PBMCs. These receptors all stem from a woman under 30 in good health.

This clonotype was detected a few times. The chain joins TRBV20-1 to TRBJ2-3; D unclear. The CDR3 is made up of 11 amino acids. Trimming stripped 5 bases from V and 7 bases from J, with 10 bases between. CDR1 and CDR2 (germline): DFQATT, SNEGSKA (reference sequence). In nucleotides, the CDR3 is TGCAGTGCTCGCGAGGTGAATACGCAGTATTTT. It translates to CSAREVNTQYF.

This clonotype showed up many times. The genes are TRBV15 and TRBJ2-1, with 7 nucleotides matching TRBD2. This CDR3 is 15 amino acids long. Per the germline V gene, CDR1 is LNHNV and CDR2 is YYDKDF (reference sequence). Trimming at V came to 0 bases and at J to 3 bases, leaving 2 bases not matched to a gene. Here the CDR3 reads CATSRDGGSYNEQFF. As DNA, the CDR3 is TGTGCCACCAGCAGAGACGGCGGGAGCTACAATGAGCAGTTCTTC.

This clonotype occurred many times. The chain is built from TRBV5-6 and TRBJ2-3, with TRBD2 as a possible D gene (6 bases). Germline assignment: CDR1 SGHDT and CDR2 YYEEEE. V lost 2 bases to trimming and J lost 2 bases, with 12 bases between them. This CDR3 is built from 15 residues. CDR3 DNA sequence: TGTGCCAGCAGCTTCCTCGGAGGGGTCACAGATACGCAGTATTTT. Residues: CASSFLGGVTDTQYF.

V usage is TRBV27 and J usage is TRBJ2-1, with 8 bases lining up with TRBD2. Germline V gene sequence: CDR1 MNHEY, CDR2 SMNVEV (reference sequence). The CDR3 is 16 residues long. V dropped 7 bases and J dropped 2; count of bases not matched to a gene: 10. The chain's CDR3 is CASKVASGSPYNEQFF. The DNA for the CDR3 is TGTGCCAGCAAAGTAGCCAGCGGGAGCCCCTACAATGAGCAGTTCTTC.

In its sample, this clonotype was seen a few times. The genes are TRBV12-3 or TRBV12-4 and TRBJ1-1; D is unresolved. Trimming shortened V by 1 base and J by 4 bases, and 7 bases separated the two germline ends. The CDR3 has 13 residues. The CDR3 nucleotides are TGTGCCAGCAGTTTAGGGCTTACCACTGAAGCTTTCTTT. Residues: CASSLGLTTEAFF.

As to this clonotype: An end of the junction differs from the germline gene, which may be a read error. The chain has TRBV12-3 or TRBV12-4 and TRBJ1-1; a weak D match, TRBD1 (6 bases). This CDR3 is built from 12 residues. The CDR3 DNA sequence: TGTGCCGCTAGGGGGATGGGAACTGAAGCTTTCTTC. This codes for CAARGMGTEAFF.

Here the CDR3 reads CSASSSGTNYGYTF. The CDR3 DNA sequence: TGCAGTGCTTCCTCCTCCGGGACGAACTATGGCTACACCTTC. V usage is TRBV20-1 and J usage is TRBJ1-2; a possible D gene is TRBD1 (5 bases). Trimming took 5 bases from V and 2 from J, leaving 15 bases between them. There are 14 residues in the CDR3. Germline CDR1 reads DFQATT; CDR2 reads SNEGSKA (reference sequence).

Ten or more counts support this clonotype. The rearrangement links TRBV12-3 or TRBV12-4 to TRBJ2-3; D may match TRBD1 or TRBD2 (6 bases each). This CDR3 region has 14 residues. V was pared by 3 bases and J by 6 bases, with 13 bases between. The CDR3 region is CASSLWGASDTQYF. The CDR3 DNA is TGTGCCAGCAGTTTGTGGGGGGCCTCCGATACGCAGTATTTT.

At least ten counts were recorded for this clonotype. The V and J genes are TRBV6-5 and TRBJ2-1; TRBD1 matches 7 bases. In germline, CDR1 is MNHEY, CDR2 SVGAGI. V shed 2 bases, J shed 4 bases, and the junction held 5 bases outside the gene matches. CDR3 size: 15 residues. The CDR3 coding sequence is TGTGCCAGCAGTTACAGCAGGGGGAGATACAATGAGCAGTTCTTC. Translating gives CASSYSRGRYNEQFF.

The chain links TRBV7-9 to TRBJ2-7; 9 nucleotides agree with TRBD1. The CDR3 runs to 13 residues. Germline values: CDR1 SEHNR, CDR2 FQNEAQ (reference sequence). V was pared by 5 bases and J by 4 bases, with 3 bases of the junction left unmatched. CDR3 DNA sequence: TGTGCCAGCAGCAAGACAGGGGGTTACGAGCAGTACTTC. Translated, it gives CASSKTGGYEQYF.

The chain employs TRBV7-2 and TRBJ2-3; 8 bases align to TRBD2. The CDR3 is 16 amino acids. The trim removed 3 bases at V and 0 bases at J, leaving 5 bases unmatched. Germline V CDR1 and CDR2: SGHTA, FQGNSA. CDR3 loop: CASSFLAGGSTDTQYF. In nucleotides, the CDR3 is TGTGCCAGCAGCTTTCTGGCGGGGGGAAGCACAGATACGCAGTATTTT.

This clonotype was recorded a few times. The genes are TRBV5-4 and TRBJ2-5; unclear D gene. Looked up from germline, CDR1 is SGHNT and CDR2 is YYREEE (reference sequence). This CDR3 comprises 15 residues. Trimming removed 3 bases at V and 0 bases at J, with 12 bases between. The CDR3 loop is CASSSPSRDQETQYF. The CDR3 coding sequence is TGTGCCAGCAGCTCCCCCTCCCGGGACCAAGAGACCCAGTACTTC.

This clonotype was seen more than once but under ten times. The chain links TRBV5-1 to TRBJ1-4, with D unclear. The germline CDR1 and CDR2 sequences are SGHRS and YFSETQ. The CDR3 has 14 residues. Trimming shortened V by 0 bases and J by 8 bases, and 11 bases separated the two germline ends. The CDR3 spells CASSLGSFKEKLFF. The DNA of the CDR3 is TGCGCCAGCAGCTTGGGATCGTTCAAGGAAAAACTGTTTTTT.

On this clonotype itself: A read error is possible here, since a much larger clone lies one base away. V gene TRBV29-1 combines with J gene TRBJ2-1; D is unresolved. CDR1 and CDR2 from the germline V gene are SQVTM and ANQGSEA. The CDR3 contains 14 residues. Trimming shortened V by 5 bases and J by 7 bases, and 18 bases separated the two germline ends. The CDR3 region is CSVLRPAWANEQFF. The DNA for the CDR3 is TGCAGCGTTCTTCGACCCGCCTGGGCTAATGAGCAGTTCTTC.

With regard to this clonotype: The junction does not match germline at one end; this may be a read error. The CDR3 sequence: CSARVAGGNTDTQYF. CDR3 nucleotide sequence: TGCAGTGCGAGAGTAGCGGGGGGCAACACAGATACGCAGTATTTT. The V gene is TRBV20-1, the J gene TRBJ2-3, with 10 bases aligning to TRBD2. This CDR3 is 15 amino acids long. In germline, CDR1 is DFQATT, CDR2 SNEGSKA (reference sequence).

The V and J genes are TRBV20-1 and TRBJ1-1, with D maybe TRBD1 (5 bases). Looked up from germline, CDR1 is DFQATT and CDR2 is SNEGSKA (reference sequence). This CDR3 spans 13 amino acids. Deletions cut 4 bases from V and 6 bases from J, with 15 bases between. CDR3 protein: CSATSQRGAEAFF. Written as DNA, the CDR3 is TGCAGTGCTACCTCTCAGCGGGGGGCTGAAGCTTTCTTT.

The chain is built from TRBV20-1 and TRBJ2-1; 7 bases agree with TRBD1. Germline V gene lookup returns CDR1 DFQATT and CDR2 SNEGSKA (reference sequence). This CDR3 region has 13 residues. The V gene end was trimmed by 7 bases and the J gene end by 1 base; junction bases not matched to a gene: 4. The DNA for the CDR3 is TGCAGTGGCAACAGGGGTTCCTACAATGAGCAGTTCTTC. This encodes CSGNRGSYNEQFF.

This chain uses TRBV25-1 with TRBJ2-2; weak D call: TRBD2 (5 bases). The V end was cut by 6 bases, the J end by 3 bases, with 11 bases between. The length of the CDR3 is 14 residues. From germline, CDR1 is MGHDK and CDR2 SYGVNS. CDR3 sequence reads: CASRPAGYTGELFF. The CDR3 region has the DNA TGTGCCAGCAGACCGGCGGGTTACACCGGGGAGCTGTTTTTT.

This clonotype was counted ten times or more. The gene calls are TRBV12-3 or TRBV12-4 and TRBJ2-5; 8 bases align to TRBD2. This CDR3 is built from 14 residues. V trimming: 2 bases; J trimming: 5 bases; junction bases outside the gene matches: 4. CDR3 coding DNA: TGTGCCAGCAGTTTACGGGGGGGCCGGGAGACCCAGTACTTC. It is translated as CASSLRGGRETQYF.

The chain is built from TRBV20-1 and TRBJ2-5; D gene ambiguous. V was pared by 0 bases and J by 1 base, with 9 bases between. This CDR3 comprises 14 residues. CDR1 is DFQATT, CDR2 SNEGSKA, per germline (reference sequence). CDR3 sequence (DNA): TGCAGTGCTAGAGAGGTGGCGACCCAAGAGACCCAGTACTTC. Its protein is CSAREVATQETQYF.

This clonotype was seen a few times. The V call is TRBV5-6, the J call TRBJ2-3, with TRBD2 identical over 12 bases. Germline CDR1 is SGHDT and CDR2 is YYEEEE. The trim removed 4 bases at V and 6 bases at J, leaving 3 bases unmatched. The CDR3 runs to 14 residues. The CDR3 coding sequence is TGTGCCAGCAGCGAGGGACTAGCGGGCGATACGCAGTATTTT. This gives the protein CASSEGLAGDTQYF.

This clonotype was picked up a small number of times. The CDR3 spells CASSLWRVGRYEQYF. The DNA of the CDR3 is TGTGCCAGCAGTTTATGGCGGGTCGGCCGCTACGAGCAGTACTTC. The V call is TRBV12-3 or TRBV12-4, the J call TRBJ2-7, with TRBD2 as a possible D gene (5 bases). The length of the CDR3 is 15 residues. V was cut by 2 bases and J by 3 bases, with 14 bases left in between.

This clonotype was counted between two and nine times. V is TRBV11-1 and J is TRBJ2-1, with 14 bases fitting TRBD2. The trim removed 4 bases at V and 6 bases at J, leaving 11 bases unmatched. The CDR3 runs to 18 residues. Germline-derived CDR1 and CDR2 are SGHAT and FQDESV (reference sequence). The CDR3 loop is CASSSGTSGSIVSNEQFF. CDR3 nucleotide sequence: TGTGCCAGCAGCTCCGGGACTAGCGGGAGTATCGTCAGCAATGAGCAGTTCTTC.

The chain links TRBV5-1 to TRBJ2-3; a weak D match, TRBD1 (7 bases). V lost 0 bases and J lost 5, with 16 bases in between. Per the germline V gene, CDR1 is SGHRS and CDR2 is YFSETQ. There are 16 residues in the CDR3. CDR3 loop: CASSLDPWRGQDTQYF. The CDR3 region has the DNA TGCGCCAGCAGCTTGGACCCCTGGAGGGGGCAAGATACGCAGTATTTT.